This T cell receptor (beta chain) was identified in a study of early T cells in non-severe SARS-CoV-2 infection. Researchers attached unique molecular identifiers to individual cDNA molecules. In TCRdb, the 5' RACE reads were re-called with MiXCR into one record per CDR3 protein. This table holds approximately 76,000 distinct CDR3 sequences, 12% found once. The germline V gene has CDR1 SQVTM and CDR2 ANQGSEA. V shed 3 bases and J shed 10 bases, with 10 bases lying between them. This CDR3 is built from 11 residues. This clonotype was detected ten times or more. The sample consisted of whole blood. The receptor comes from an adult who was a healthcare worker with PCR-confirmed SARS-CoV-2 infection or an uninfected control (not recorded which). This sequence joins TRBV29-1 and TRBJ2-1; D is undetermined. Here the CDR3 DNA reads TGCAGCGTTGATTCGCCGAGGGAGCAGTTCTTC. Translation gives CSVDSPREQFF.